One and the same sample provided the 6 T cell receptor beta chains below, sequenced in a study of T cells in Graves' hyperthyroidism and ophthalmopathy. The TCR beta CDR3 regions underwent amplification using RNA transcripts as the source. During a first-round RT-PCR of the TCR CDR3, the HTBI primer set was used. TCRdb reprocessed the multiplex PCR reads with MiXCR, giving one entry per CDR3 protein. The data contain a few hundred thousand distinct CDR3 sequences, about a sixth of them seen just once; the ten biggest clones take up roughly 6.6%. What was sequenced was blood. These receptor sequences come from a woman aged 30 to 39 with Graves' hyperthyroidism.

At least ten counts were recorded for this clonotype. The V and J genes are TRBV7-3 and TRBJ2-1; the D is unclear. With 0 bases removed from V and 3 bases from J, the gap between germline ends came to 12 bases. Germline CDR1 and CDR2: SGHTA and FQGTGA. CDR3 size: 16 residues. CDR3 in amino acids: CASSLTNLPGYNEQFF. The CDR3 DNA reads as TGTGCCAGCAGCTTAACGAACTTGCCAGGCTACAATGAGCAGTTCTTC. The entire variable domain, with the rest obtained from reference TRBV7-3 and TRBJ2-1, is as follows: GAGVSQTPSNKVTEKGKYVELRCDPISGHTALYWYRQSLGQGPEFLIYFQGTGAADDSGLPNDRFFAVRPEGSVSTLKIQRTERGDSAVYLCASSLTNLPGYNEQFFGPGTRLTVL.

V and J are TRBV19 and TRBJ1-4; D not resolved. This CDR3 is 17 amino acids long. The V end was cut by 4 bases, the J end by 0 bases, with 15 bases between. In germline, CDR1 is LNHDA, CDR2 SQIVND (reference sequence). CDR3 residues: CASSTTAWEATNEKLFF. CDR3 sequence (DNA): TGTGCCAGTAGTACCACCGCGTGGGAAGCAACTAATGAAAAACTGTTTTTT. Supplemented by reference TRBV19 and TRBJ1-4, the full variable domain reads DGGITQSPKYLFRKEGQNVTLSCEQNLNHDAMYWYRQDPGQGLRLIYYSQIVNDFQKGDIAEGYSVSREKKESFPLTVTSAQKNPTAFYLCASSTTAWEATNEKLFFGSGTQLSVL.

The sample holds a few counts of this clonotype. This chain connects TRBV7-9 to TRBJ1-2; D possibly corresponds to TRBD1 (5 bases). The CDR3 is 14 amino acids. CDR1 and CDR2 (germline): SEHNR, FQNEAQ (reference sequence). With 1 base removed from V and 4 bases from J, the gap between germline ends came to 10 bases. CDR3 sequence: CASSLETGVYGYTF. As DNA, the CDR3 is TGTGCCAGCAGCTTAGAAACGGGGGTCTATGGCTACACCTTC. Full variable domain (missing parts from reference TRBV7-9 and TRBJ1-2): DTGVSQNPRHKITKRGQNVTFRCDPISEHNRLYWYRQTLGQGPEFLTYFQNEAQLEKSRLLSDRFSAERPKGSFSTLEIQRTEQGDSAMYLCASSLETGVYGYTFGSGTRLTVV.

In its sample, this clonotype was seen many times. The chain is built from TRBV12-3 or TRBV12-4 and TRBJ1-3; the D gene is possibly TRBD1 (5 bases). The CDR3 is 13 residues long. V was clipped by 8 bases and J by 3 bases, with 11 bases between them. For the CDR3, the DNA is TGTGCCAGCCGGACATCTCTTGGAAACACCATATATTTT. Its protein is CASRTSLGNTIYF.

This clonotype was counted at least ten times. The chain combines TRBV5-1 with TRBJ1-1; D gene unclear. Germline loops: CDR1 SGHRS, CDR2 YFSETQ. CDR3 length: 15 residues. The V end was cut by 6 bases, the J end by 0 bases, with 15 bases between. The CDR3 here is CASTRNPGLNTEAFF. Written as DNA, the CDR3 is TGCGCCAGCACCCGAAACCCGGGCTTGAACACTGAAGCTTTCTTT. Full variable domain (rest looked up from reference TRBV5-1 and TRBJ1-1): KAGVTQTPRYLIKTRGQQVTLSCSPISGHRSVSWYQQTPGQGLQFLFEYFSETQRNKGNFPGRFSGRQFSNSRSEMNVSTLELGDSALYLCASTRNPGLNTEAFFGQGTRLTVV.

This clonotype was counted many times. This chain uses TRBV7-2 with TRBJ2-1; 12 bases are a match to TRBD2. This CDR3 is built from 16 residues. With V trimmed by 3 bases and J by 7 bases, 7 bases remained unmatched. Per germline, CDR1 SGHTA and CDR2 FQGNSA. Here the CDR3 DNA reads TGTGCCAGCAGCTTCCATCTAGCGGGAGGGGAGAATGAGCAGTTCTTC. Residues: CASSFHLAGGENEQFF.